These 32 T cell receptor beta chains originate from one sample sequenced in a study of blood T cell repertoires in COVID-19. TCRdb's table, derived via immunoSEQ multiplex PCR, lists solely in-frame clones and lacks some. Of about 380,000 clones listed, around 89% were seen once; the top ten hold roughly 1.2%. The source material was PBMCs or T cells enriched from blood (not recorded which). The source of these receptors is a woman between 18 and 29 years old who had recovered from COVID-19.

The V and J genes are TRBV9 and TRBJ1-6; tentative D call: TRBD1 (5 bases). The V gene's germline CDR1 is SGDLS and CDR2 YYNGEE. This CDR3 contains 17 residues. The V gene lost 4 bases and the J gene lost 9 bases, with 23 bases spanning the gap. CDR3 nucleotides: TGTGCCAGCAGCACCTACCGGGACTCCAACTCTGGTTCACCCCTCCACTTT. Its translation: CASSTYRDSNSGSPLHF.

The CDR3 DNA reads as TGTGCCAGCAGCGCCCGGACAGAGAACACTGAAGCTTTCTTT. It translates to CASSARTENTEAFF. V gene TRBV7-8 combines with J gene TRBJ1-1; possibly TRBD1 for D (6 bases). V was trimmed by 5 bases and J by 1 base, leaving 11 bases between them. The CDR3 is 14 amino acids. CDR1 SGHVS and CDR2 FQNEAQ come from the germline V gene.

The V and J genes are TRBV5-1 and TRBJ2-7, with a possible D match to TRBD1 (8 bases). This CDR3 is built from 17 residues. Germline CDR1 and CDR2: SGHRS and YFSETQ. V was shortened by 4 bases and J by 4 bases, with 24 bases between the two germline ends. The CDR3 coding sequence is TGCGCCAGCAGCCCCGCCGTACCGACAGGGGAGGGGTACGAGCAGTACTTC. Residues: CASSPAVPTGEGYEQYF.

CDR3 sequence: CASSLAGGNSGNTIYF. The CDR3 DNA is TGTGCCAGCAGCTTAGCGGGCGGGAACTCTGGAAACACCATATATTTT. The rearrangement links TRBV7-9 to TRBJ1-3, with unresolved D. The germline gives CDR1 SEHNR, CDR2 FQNEAQ (reference sequence). V lost 0 bases, J lost 0 bases, and 9 bases lay in between. This CDR3 is 16 amino acids long.

The J gene is TRBJ2-3, the V gene TRBV19, with 9 nucleotides matching TRBD2. The CDR3 runs 13 residues. Germline V gene sequence: CDR1 LNHDA, CDR2 SQIVND (reference sequence). V trimming: 9 bases; J trimming: 1 base; junction bases outside the gene matches: 2. The CDR3 is CASIAGGTDTQYF. CDR3 in DNA: TGTGCCAGCATAGCGGGGGGCACAGATACGCAGTATTTT.

The count of this clone is one. V and J are TRBV15 and TRBJ1-6; 8 nucleotides line up with TRBD1. Germline V gives CDR1 LNHNV, CDR2 YYDKDF (reference sequence). V lost 3 bases and J lost 8; bases outside the gene matches: 3. This CDR3 comprises 14 residues. The CDR3 loop reads CATSSDRGYSPLHF. The CDR3 region has the DNA TGTGCCACCAGCAGCGACAGGGGATATTCACCCCTCCACTTT. The full variable domain, completed using reference TRBV15 and TRBJ1-6, is DAMVIQNPRYQVTQFGKPVTLSCSQTLNHNVMYWYQQKSSQAPKLLFHYYDKDFNNEADTPDNFQSRRPNTSFCFLDIRSPGLGDTAMYLCATSSDRGYSPLHFGNGTRLTVT.

The V and J genes are TRBV10-3 and TRBJ1-2; 7 nucleotides line up with TRBD1. Trimming at V came to 0 bases and at J to 4 bases, leaving 2 bases not matched to a gene. CDR1 is ENHRY and CDR2 is SYGVKD in the germline V gene. The length of the CDR3 is 14 residues. DNA for the CDR3: TGTGCCATCAGTGAGTCGGGGGACAGCTATGGCTACACCTTC. Translated: CAISESGDSYGYTF.

This clone was recorded once. The V call is TRBV7-6, the J call TRBJ1-4; TRBD1 matches at 7 bases. Germline CDR1 and CDR2: SGHVS and FNYEAQ. This CDR3 spans 17 amino acids. With 1 base clipped from V and 0 bases from J, the junction kept 5 bases outside the gene matches. In DNA, the CDR3 is TGTGCCAGCAGCTTAGGATCCAGGGGGACAACTAATGAAAAACTGTTTTTT. It encodes CASSLGSRGTTNEKLFF.

J is TRBJ2-1 and V is TRBV18; D perhaps matches TRBD2 (6 bases). V was cut by 3 bases and J by 11 bases, with 26 bases left in between. The length of the CDR3 is 17 residues. Germline loops: CDR1 KGHSH, CDR2 LQKENI. The CDR3 loop reads CASSPKPSRGNSYKQFF. The CDR3 DNA reads as TGTGCCAGCTCACCTAAGCCCTCCCGGGGGAATAGCTATAAGCAGTTCTTC.

This sequence joins TRBV2 and TRBJ1-5; tentative D call: TRBD1 (5 bases). Per germline, CDR1 SNHLY and CDR2 FYNNEI. CDR3 length: 12 amino acids. Trimming removed 8 bases at V and 4 bases at J, with 9 bases between. Here the CDR3 reads CASRTSNQPQHF. The DNA of the CDR3 is TGTGCCAGCCGGACATCTAATCAGCCCCAGCATTTT. Together with reference TRBV2 and TRBJ1-5, the CDR3 gives the full variable domain: EPEVTQTPSHQVTQMGQEVILRCVPISNHLYFYWYRQILGQKVEFLVSFYNNEISEKSEIFDDQFSVERPDGSNFTLKIRSTKLEDSAMYFCASRTSNQPQHFGDGTRLSIL.

CDR3 sequence: CASSLGPGGYTF. The CDR3 nucleotides are TGTGCCAGCAGTTTAGGTCCAGGTGGCTACACCTTC. The chain combines TRBV12-3 or TRBV12-4 with TRBJ1-2, with D hard to call. The V end lost 1 base, the J end lost 7 bases, and 7 bases lay between the germline ends. The CDR3 length is 12 residues.

The V gene is TRBV7-9, the J gene TRBJ2-2, with D possibly being TRBD1 (5 bases). Trimming took 1 base from V and 1 from J, leaving 10 bases between them. Germline V gene data show CDR1 as SEHNR and CDR2 as FQNEAQ (reference sequence). This CDR3 comprises 16 residues. The DNA for the CDR3 is TGTGCCAGCAGCTTAGTAGCAGGGTTGAACACCGGGGAGCTGTTTTTT. This codes for CASSLVAGLNTGELFF.

The chain couples TRBV7-2 to TRBJ1-5; 7 bases match TRBD1. Germline V gene sequence: CDR1 SGHTA, CDR2 FQGNSA. The CDR3 is 16 residues long. V was pared by 4 bases and J by 2 bases, with 8 bases of the junction left unmatched. The CDR3 sequence: CASSSLRTGGNQPQHF. In DNA form, the CDR3 reads TGTGCCAGCAGCTCACTCCGGACAGGCGGCAATCAGCCCCAGCATTTT.

The V and J genes are TRBV9 and TRBJ1-6; 9 nucleotides align to TRBD1. Germline V gene lookup returns CDR1 SGDLS and CDR2 YYNGEE. Trimming removed 4 bases from V and 8 bases from J; junction bases left unmatched: 10. This CDR3 has 16 residues. The CDR3: CASSPRARTGDSPLHF. The CDR3 nucleotides read TGTGCCAGCAGCCCCCGAGCCAGGACAGGGGATTCACCCCTCCACTTT. Looking up the rest from reference TRBV9 and TRBJ1-6 gives the full variable domain: DSGVTQTPKHLITATGQRVTLRCSPRSGDLSVYWYQQSLDQGLQFLIQYYNGEERAKGNILERFSAQQFPDLHSELNLSSLELGDSALYFCASSPRARTGDSPLHFGNGTRLTVT.

The chain recombines TRBV15 with TRBJ1-3; unclear D gene. The CDR3 is 16 residues long. Per germline, CDR1 LNHNV and CDR2 YYDKDF (reference sequence). V dropped 2 bases and J dropped 2 bases, with 13 bases sitting between them. CDR3 loop: CATSRLRGVAGNTIYF. The CDR3 bases are TGTGCCACCAGCAGACTTCGCGGGGTGGCTGGAAACACCATATATTTT.

A few counts support this clone. The chain employs TRBV7-9 and TRBJ2-1; TRBD2 is a possible D gene (6 bases). This CDR3 has 15 amino acids. Between the trimmed V and J ends, which lost 4 bases and 8 bases, there was a span of 18 bases. In germline, CDR1 is SEHNR, CDR2 FQNEAQ (reference sequence). The CDR3 loop reads CASSSRDSNWDEQFF. The CDR3 bases are TGTGCCAGCAGCTCCCGGGACTCAAATTGGGATGAGCAGTTCTTC.

Written as DNA, the CDR3 is TGTGCCAGCAGCGTGGGACAGGAGCGCCATGAAAAACTGTTTTTT. It yields the protein CASSVGQERHEKLFF. V and J are TRBV5-4 and TRBJ1-4; TRBD1 matches 8 bases. V was clipped by 4 bases and J by 6 bases; unmatched bases: 8. This CDR3 region has 15 residues. Germline CDR1 SGHNT, CDR2 YYREEE (reference sequence).

Here the CDR3 reads CASSQGARTNTGELFF. The CDR3 bases are TGTGCCAGCAGCCAAGGGGCAAGGACTAACACCGGGGAGCTGTTTTTT. V usage is TRBV4-2 and J usage is TRBJ2-2; weak D call: TRBD2 (5 bases). The CDR3 has 16 residues. Germline V gene lookup returns CDR1 LGHNA and CDR2 YNFKEQ. The V and J ends lost 1 base and 2 bases respectively, with 11 bases between them.

The gene calls are TRBV2 and TRBJ1-1; tentatively, D is TRBD1 (5 bases). Germline values: CDR1 SNHLY, CDR2 FYNNEI. V lost 9 bases and J 0 bases, leaving 11 bases between the germline ends. This CDR3 contains 13 residues. For the CDR3, the DNA is TGTGCCAGAGGGACTTTCATGAACACTGAAGCTTTCTTT. Amino acids: CARGTFMNTEAFF.

This chain connects TRBV6-5 to TRBJ1-5; D call uncertain. Germline CDR1 reads MNHEY; CDR2 reads SVGAGI. The ends were cut back, 8 bases at V and 0 bases at J, with 11 bases in the middle. The CDR3 has 14 residues. CDR3 sequence reads: CASFHEVSNQPQHF. The CDR3 DNA sequence: TGTGCCAGCTTTCATGAGGTTAGCAATCAGCCCCAGCATTTT.

V is TRBV29-1 and J is TRBJ1-1; TRBD1 aligns across 9 bases. V lost 5 bases, J lost 3 bases, and 4 bases stayed unmatched. Germline lookup yields CDR1 SQVTM and CDR2 ANQGSEA. The CDR3 contains 13 residues. The CDR3: CSVLRTGDTEAFF. The CDR3 nucleotides are TGCAGCGTTCTTAGGACAGGGGACACTGAAGCTTTCTTT.

This sequence joins TRBV27 and TRBJ1-2; 7 bases agree with TRBD1. CDR1 MNHEY and CDR2 SMNVEV come from the germline V gene (reference sequence). The CDR3 loop spans 14 amino acids. The V and J ends lost 2 bases and 8 bases, in that order; junction bases with no gene match: 8. CDR3 DNA: TGTGCCAGCAGTTTAGAAAGGGGCAGGGGGGGCTACACCTTC. Encoded protein: CASSLERGRGGYTF.

V gene TRBV4-1 combines with J gene TRBJ1-1, with D possibly TRBD1 on 6 matching bases. The germline V gene encodes CDR1 MGHRA and CDR2 YSYEKL. The CDR3 spans 15 residues. The V end lost 4 bases, the J end lost 6 bases, and 18 bases lay between the germline ends. The CDR3 is CASSRDWGGGPEAFF. CDR3 coding DNA: TGCGCCAGCAGCCGGGATTGGGGGGGCGGACCTGAAGCTTTCTTT.

The chain employs TRBV7-8 and TRBJ1-2; 7 bases fit TRBD1. With V trimmed by 8 bases and J by 0 bases, 12 bases remained unmatched. CDR3 length equals 16 residues. The germline V gene has CDR1 SGHVS and CDR2 FQNEAQ. DNA of the CDR3: TGTGCCAGCGGAACCGGGACAGAGGAATCTAACTATGGCTACACCTTC. Translated, it gives CASGTGTEESNYGYTF. The whole variable domain, remainder taken from reference TRBV7-8 and TRBJ1-2, is GAGVSQSPRYKVAKRGQDVALRCDPISGHVSLFWYQQALGQGPEFLTYFQNEAQLDKSGLPSDRFFAERPEGSVSTLKIQRTQQEDSAVYLCASGTGTEESNYGYTFGSGTRLTVV.

The chain has TRBV7-8 and TRBJ2-7; possibly TRBD1 for D (6 bases). Trimming left V 4 bases short and J 5 bases short, with 21 bases between. The CDR3 is 16 amino acids. Germline V gene sequence: CDR1 SGHVS, CDR2 FQNEAQ. This CDR3 reads CASSSARGKPPDEQYF. For the CDR3, the DNA is TGTGCCAGCAGCTCCGCCAGGGGCAAGCCGCCCGACGAGCAGTACTTC.

The chain carries TRBV20-1 and TRBJ2-7; 8 nucleotides match TRBD1. The length of the CDR3 is 15 residues. J gave up 4 bases and V 3 bases, and 11 bases lay outside the gene matches. Per germline, CDR1 DFQATT and CDR2 SNEGSKA (reference sequence). The DNA of the CDR3 is TGCAGTGCTAGTAATAAGGACAGGGTTGCATACGAGCAGTACTTC. It yields the protein CSASNKDRVAYEQYF.

The chain links TRBV14 to TRBJ1-4, with TRBD1 as a possible D gene (6 bases). The CDR3 is 15 residues long. Trimming took off 7 bases at V and 1 base at J, with 13 bases between the two ends. Looked up from germline, CDR1 is SGHDN and CDR2 is FVKESK. This CDR3 is CASNLPDRTNEKLFF. CDR3 DNA: TGTGCCAGCAACCTACCGGACAGAACTAATGAAAAACTGTTTTTT.

The CDR3 nucleotides are TGTGCCAGAAGCCGGGGACCTCAGGGGGGCACAGATACGCAGTATTTT. Amino acids: CARSRGPQGGTDTQYF. This rearrangement joins TRBV5-3 to TRBJ2-3, with 7 nucleotides matching TRBD1. TRBV5-3 is marked as an open reading frame, function uncertain. Trimming removed 4 bases from V and 1 base from J; junction bases left unmatched: 9. The CDR3 extends over 16 amino acids.

V is TRBV4-1 and J is TRBJ2-7; D is unclear. Trimming removed 1 base from V and 1 base from J, with 5 bases in between. Per germline, CDR1 MGHRA and CDR2 YSYEKL. This CDR3 is built from 13 residues. DNA for the CDR3: TGCGCCAGCAGCCAAGGACTTTCCTACGAGCAGTACTTC. It codes for CASSQGLSYEQYF.

This clone turned up a few times. This rearrangement joins TRBV7-6 to TRBJ1-1; D remains ambiguous. V was clipped by 2 bases and J by 1 base, with 8 bases between them. Per germline, CDR1 SGHVS and CDR2 FNYEAQ. The CDR3 consists of 14 residues. The CDR3 protein is CASSLHMANTEAFF. Here the CDR3 DNA reads TGTGCCAGCAGCTTACATATGGCGAACACTGAAGCTTTCTTT.

This chain joins TRBV9 and TRBJ2-3, with D possibly being TRBD1 (5 bases). Between the trimmed V and J ends, which lost 7 bases and 2 bases, there was a span of 11 bases. Germline-derived CDR1 and CDR2 are SGDLS and YYNGEE. The CDR3 covers 13 residues. This chain's CDR3 is CASEDKNTDTQYF. The CDR3 coding sequence is TGTGCCAGCGAGGACAAAAACACAGATACGCAGTATTTT.

CDR3 bases: TGTGCCAGCAGCTTAGCGCTCACAGGAGGGATCTACAATGAGCAGTTCTTC. Protein: CASSLALTGGIYNEQFF. V gene TRBV7-6 combines with J gene TRBJ2-1, with D possibly TRBD2 on 6 matching bases. Looked up from germline, CDR1 is SGHVS and CDR2 is FNYEAQ. V was pared by 0 bases and J by 3 bases, with 15 bases between. The CDR3 spans 17 residues.